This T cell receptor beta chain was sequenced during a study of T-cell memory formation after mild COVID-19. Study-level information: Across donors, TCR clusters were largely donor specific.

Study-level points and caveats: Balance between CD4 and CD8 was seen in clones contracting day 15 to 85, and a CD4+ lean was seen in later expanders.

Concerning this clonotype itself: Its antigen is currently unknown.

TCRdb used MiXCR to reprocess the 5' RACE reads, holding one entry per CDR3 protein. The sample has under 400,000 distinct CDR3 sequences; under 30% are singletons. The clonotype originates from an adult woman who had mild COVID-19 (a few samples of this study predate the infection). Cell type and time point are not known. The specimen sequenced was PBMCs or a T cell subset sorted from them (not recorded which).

The CDR3 region is CASMGLAGSSNTGELFF. As DNA, the CDR3 is TGTGCCAGCATGGGACTAGCGGGGAGTTCGAACACCGGGGAGCTGTTTTTT. V gene TRBV12-3 or TRBV12-4 combines with J gene TRBJ2-2; 13 bases match TRBD2. The CDR3 covers 17 residues. Losses at the gene ends were 7 bases for V and 0 bases for J; bases not matched to a gene: 5.